The subject of this entry is one T cell receptor beta chain. The sample originates from a study of blood T cell repertoires in COVID-19. Cohort 3 donors were reported recovered after two negative PCRs, clearance, or symptom resolution. This CDR3 has 15 residues. Germline V gives CDR1 MGHDK, CDR2 SYGVNS. V was shortened by 2 bases and J by 7 bases, with 15 bases between the two germline ends. Generated by immunoSEQ multiplex PCR, the TCRdb table keeps only in-frame clones and is missing some. The repertoire consists of a few hundred thousand clones, with roughly 86% occurring once and the leading ten covering around 1.9%.

The sequenced sample was PBMCs or T cells enriched from blood (not recorded which). The TCR was taken from a woman in her fifties or sixties who had recovered from COVID-19. J is TRBJ2-1 and V is TRBV25-1; possible D gene TRBD2, 6 bases. The CDR3 bases are TGTGCCAGCAGTGAACTAGCGTTAGGGCAGAATGAGCAGTTCTTC. Its protein product is CASSELALGQNEQFF.